This T cell receptor beta chain originates from a study of blood T cell repertoires in COVID-19. Study summary: Sources were T cells, B-cell-depleted T cells, or PBMCs; the material itself was cDNA or gDNA.

TCRdb's table, derived via immunoSEQ multiplex PCR, lists solely in-frame clones and lacks some. The profile shows around 220,000 clones, roughly 82% of them singletons. Input material: peripheral blood. This receptor was taken from a woman older than 75 with active or convalescent COVID-19.

The DNA of the CDR3 is TGTGCCAGCAGTTTTCCGGTTATCAATCAGCCCCAGCATTTT. This translates into CASSFPVINQPQHF. The gene calls are TRBV28 and TRBJ1-5; D is unresolved. CDR3 length: 14 amino acids. Trimming left V 3 bases short and J 3 bases short, with 9 bases between. Germline lookup yields CDR1 MDHEN and CDR2 SYDVKM.